These 2 T cell receptor beta chains originate from one sample sequenced in a study of CD8 T cells in ankylosing spondylitis. TCRdb redid the calling of the 5' RACE reads with MiXCR, one entry per CDR3 protein. This table holds tens of thousands of distinct CDR3 sequences, around 30% found once. Source material: blood, either unsorted or a sorted T cell fraction (not recorded which). The receptors shown here come from a male donor with ankylosing spondylitis or in good health (not recorded which).

The rearrangement joins TRBV18 to TRBJ2-3; 9 bases fit TRBD2. Germline-derived CDR1 and CDR2 are KGHSH and LQKENI. The CDR3 contains 16 residues. The V segment lost 1 base and the J segment 2 bases; nucleotides outside the gene matches: 4. DNA for the CDR3: TGTGCCAGCTCACCACGGCTAGCGGGGTACACAGATACGCAGTATTTT. Translation: CASSPRLAGYTDTQYF.

This sequence joins TRBV20-1 and TRBJ2-5; tentatively, D is TRBD2 (7 bases). Germline CDR1 and CDR2: DFQATT and SNEGSKA (reference sequence). Trimming took 2 bases from V and 5 from J, leaving 18 bases between them. The CDR3 is made up of 15 amino acids. In nucleotides, the CDR3 is TGCAGTGCTAGATCGGGACGCGGGGGCTCGGAGACCCAGTACTTC. It encodes CSARSGRGGSETQYF.